The subject of this entry is one T cell receptor beta chain. The CDR3 extends over 15 amino acids. V gave up 4 bases and J gave up 6 bases, with 16 bases separating them. CDR1 is WNHNN, CDR2 SYGVQD, per germline (reference sequence). The protocol was immunoSEQ multiplex PCR, while the TCRdb copy is restricted to in-frame clones and leaves out a portion. The sample has under 250,000 clones; roughly three quarters are singletons. This specimen belongs to a study of cytomegalovirus exposure and HLA in healthy donors. The TCR sequence derives from a young woman in good health and CMV-seronegative. Sequencing input: PBMCs. The chain recombines TRBV10-1 with TRBJ1-5, with D unclear. DNA for the CDR3: TGCGCCAGCAGTGGCTCGGGTGGAGAGAGTCAGCCCCAGCATTTT. It translates to CASSGSGGESQPQHF.